These T cell receptor beta chains were read from a single sample in a study of T cells in Graves' hyperthyroidism and ophthalmopathy. TCRdb re-analysed the multiplex PCR reads in MiXCR, keeping a single row per CDR3 protein. Seen here are approximately 610,000 distinct CDR3 sequences, approximately 14% observed once, and the top ten hold over 3.5%. The sample was blood. The source is a woman in her thirties or forties with Graves' ophthalmopathy. Each CDR3 is given with its conserved first and last residue. The D gene is left open where the match is weak. Clone size is given for some rows only: seen once, a few or many times, or a class if the clone is expanded.

TRBJ1-5,.,.,TRBV6-1,CASSAGRNGQPQHF,TGTGCCAGCAGTGCCGGACGGAACGGTCAGCCCCAGCATTTT
TRBJ2-7,many,.,TRBV20-1,CSGRQGFSYEQYF,TGCAGTGGGCGCCAGGGGTTTTCCTACGAGCAGTACTTC
TRBJ2-7,many,TRBD2,TRBV20-1,CSAAGLAGLGEQYF,TGCAGTGCCGCTGGACTAGCGGGATTGGGTGAGCAGTACTTC
TRBJ1-1,many,.,TRBV12-3/TRBV12-4,CASSLQVNTEAFF,TGTGCCAGCAGTTTACAGGTGAACACTGAAGCTTTCTTT
TRBJ2-5,many,.,TRBV6-2/TRBV6-3,CASAQDGETATQYF,TGTGCCAGCGCCCAAGACGGCGAAACGGCGACCCAGTACTTC
TRBJ2-2,many,TRBD2,TRBV10-1,CASSGLAGGANTGELFF,TGCGCCAGCAGCGGACTAGCGGGAGGTGCGAACACCGGGGAGCTGTTTTTT
TRBJ1-5,.,TRBD1,TRBV7-2,CASSLRQGVGQPQHF,TGTGCCAGCAGCTTAAGACAGGGGGTGGGTCAGCCCCAGCATTTT
TRBJ2-2,many,.,TRBV6-2/TRBV6-3,CASSYTTVGRELFF,TGTGCCAGCAGTTACACCACAGTCGGCCGGGAGCTGTTTTTT
TRBJ2-5,many,TRBD2,TRBV28,CASSDPFSGRFQETQYF,TGTGCCAGCAGTGACCCCTTTAGCGGGAGGTTCCAAGAGACCCAGTACTTC
TRBJ1-1,.,.,TRBV29-1,CSGALSSEAFF,TGCAGCGGGGCCCTATCATCTGAAGCTTTCTTT
TRBJ2-5,many,.,TRBV6-1,CASSVDNQETQYF,TGTGCCAGCAGTGTGGACAATCAAGAGACCCAGTACTTC
TRBJ1-2,.,TRBD1,TRBV6-2/TRBV6-3,CASRPPGQNYGYTF,TGTGCCAGCAGGCCACCGGGACAGAACTATGGCTACACCTTC
TRBJ1-1,many,TRBD1,TRBV12-3/TRBV12-4,CASSFHSPQGTEAFF,TGTGCCAGCAGTTTCCACAGCCCACAGGGGACTGAAGCTTTCTTT
TRBJ1-2,once,.,TRBV20-1,CSARDSVNYGYTF,TGCAGTGCTAGAGATTCCGTAAACTATGGCTACACCTTC
TRBJ2-7,.,.,TRBV4-3,CASSQEVTGTYEQYF,TGCGCCAGCAGCCAAGAAGTAACAGGTACCTACGAGCAGTACTTC
TRBJ2-5,many,.,TRBV29-1,CSVGRGQRETQYF,TGCAGCGTTGGTAGGGGACAACGAGAGACCCAGTACTTC
TRBJ2-7,few,TRBD2,TRBV7-8,CASSLVTSGIPYEQYF,TGTGCCAGCAGCTTAGTAACTAGCGGGATCCCCTACGAGCAGTACTTC
TRBJ2-7,.,TRBD2,TRBV20-1,CSAGGLAGGPYGYEQYF,TGCAGTGCTGGGGGACTAGCGGGAGGGCCGTATGGCTACGAGCAGTACTTC
TRBJ1-1,many,.,TRBV20-1,CSARDEVRQNTEAFF,TGCAGTGCTAGAGATGAAGTGAGGCAGAACACTGAAGCTTTCTTT
TRBJ1-1,.,.,TRBV15,CATSRVHGTSNTEAFF,TGTGCCACCAGCAGAGTCCACGGGACATCAAACACTGAAGCTTTCTTT
TRBJ2-1,.,.,TRBV6-2/TRBV6-3,CASSQLALNYNEQFF,TGTGCCAGCAGTCAGCTAGCACTGAACTACAATGAGCAGTTCTTC
TRBJ2-5,many,.,TRBV20-1,CSAGRAGLQETQYF,TGCAGTGCTGGTAGGGCGGGACTGCAAGAGACCCAGTACTTC
TRBJ2-7,.,.,TRBV20-1,CSAREPRPAGGLYEQYF,TGCAGTGCTAGAGAGCCCCGTCCGGCAGGGGGGTTGTACGAGCAGTACTTC
TRBJ2-2,many,TRBD2,TRBV19,CASSPGLAGGSNTRELFF,TGTGCCAGTAGCCCAGGACTAGCGGGAGGGTCGAACACCAGGGAGCTGTTTTTT
TRBJ1-3,many,.,TRBV12-3/TRBV12-4,CASSLHAGDGNTIYF,TGTGCCAGCAGTTTACATGCAGGGGATGGAAACACCATATATTTT
TRBJ2-7,.,.,TRBV5-6,CASSLPGSFYEQYF,TGTGCCAGCAGCTTGCCAGGGTCATTTTACGAGCAGTACTTC
TRBJ1-2,many,.,TRBV19,CASRNNEDYGYTF,TGTGCCAGTAGGAACAACGAAGACTATGGCTACACCTTC
TRBJ2-4,few,.,TRBV19,CASSFGRTVLYF,TGTGCCAGTAGTTTCGGACGGACAGTTTTGTACTTC
TRBJ2-5,.,.,TRBV7-2,CASSRVAWEKETQYF,TGTGCCAGCAGCAGGGTAGCGTGGGAAAAAGAGACCCAGTACTTC
TRBJ1-1,few,TRBD1,TRBV3-1,CVSSLTGKGTEAFF,TGTGTCAGCAGCCTGACAGGGAAAGGCACTGAAGCTTTCTTT
TRBJ2-7,many,.,TRBV6-5,CASRYRAIALYEQYF,TGTGCCAGCAGGTACAGGGCTATAGCATTGTACGAGCAGTACTTC
TRBJ2-4,many,TRBD2,TRBV7-2,CASSLVRLAGGKLAKNIQYF,TGTGCCAGCAGCTTAGTGAGACTAGCGGGAGGAAAATTAGCCAAAAACATTCAGTACTTC
TRBJ1-2,.,TRBD1,TRBV19,CASAPGQLYGYTF,TGTGCCAGTGCCCCGGGACAGCTTTATGGCTACACCTTC
TRBJ2-5,.,.,TRBV7-3,CASGADPMETQYF,TGTGCCAGCGGGGCGGACCCGATGGAGACCCAGTACTTC
TRBJ1-1,few,.,TRBV30,CAWSVAPEAFF,TGTGCCTGGAGTGTAGCCCCTGAAGCTTTCTTT
TRBJ1-2,.,.,TRBV28,CASSLRLRGRLHGYTF,TGTGCCAGCAGTTTACGGTTGCGGGGGCGTTTACATGGCTACACCTTC
TRBJ2-7,.,.,TRBV12-3/TRBV12-4,CASSLVGVDSYEQYF,TGTGCCAGCAGTTTAGTTGGGGTCGATAGCTACGAGCAGTACTTC
TRBJ2-2,once,TRBD1,TRBV10-3,CAISPSRDRGDTGELFF,TGTGCCATCAGTCCATCCCGGGACAGGGGGGACACCGGGGAGCTGTTTTTT
TRBJ1-5,many,.,TRBV28,CASSLGGGTYQPQHF,TGTGCCAGCAGTTTGGGGGGGGGCACTTATCAGCCCCAGCATTTT
TRBJ1-1,few,.,TRBV20-1,CSALPMTNTEAFF,TGCAGTGCCCTCCCCATGACCAACACTGAAGCTTTCTTT
TRBJ2-7,once,TRBD1,TRBV5-1,CASSLSRDSLYEQYF,TGCGCCAGCAGCTTGAGCCGGGACAGTCTCTACGAGCAGTACTTC